This T cell receptor (beta chain) stems from a study of shared clonotypes between healthy human individuals. Study-level information: The donor pool was made up of a couple of women and a few men aged 18 to 49. Each donor contributed plates that comprised three CD4 naive, three CD4 memory, two CD8 naive and one CD8 memory.

V lost 5 bases and J 2 bases, leaving 13 bases between the germline ends. Germline loops: CDR1 SGHTA, CDR2 FQGNSA. This CDR3 has 15 residues. Using immunoSEQ multiplex PCR, the repertoire was profiled, and TCRdb retains in-frame clones only, with some absent. This repertoire shows approximately 2.5 million clones, approximately 92% found once; its top ten account for 0.11% to 0.15%. Study donors comprised healthy, HIV-negative adults devoid of recent acute infection or vaccination. This clonotype was sampled from a man in his late teens or twenties in good health. The genes are TRBV7-2 and TRBJ2-1; D is uncertain. Sequenced material: naive CD4+ T cells sorted from blood. As to subset: CD45RA+ positively selected. Written as DNA, the CDR3 is TGTGCCAGCAGCCTGGGAAGGGAACCCTACAATGAGCAGTTCTTC. It encodes CASSLGREPYNEQFF.